This TCR beta chain was sequenced for a study of naive and memory T cell subsets. General study results and limits: A few larger clonotypes appeared in naive repertoires, especially CD8, possibly memory cells re-expressing CD45RA. From naive to CM, EM and EMRA, diversity decreased and Gini increased. Between naive and memory subsets, TCR abundance power law exponents differed.

The beta constant-region primer was an equimolar mix of two oligonucleotides covering TRBC1 and TRBC2. The ligated cDNA underwent four PCR rounds using SP2 and nested alpha and beta constant-region primers. TCRdb re-analysed the UMI-ligation and nested PCR reads in MiXCR, keeping a single row per CDR3 protein. Altogether approximately 140,000 distinct CDR3 sequences are present, approximately 22% being singletons, with the ten largest covering roughly 0.1%. The CDR3 has 17 residues. V dropped 1 base and J dropped 2; count of bases not matched to a gene: 7. In germline, CDR1 is LGHDT, CDR2 YNNKEL (reference sequence). Four subsets defined by CD45RA and CD27 were sorted after CD3, CD4, CD8 and live/dead staining. Regarding this clonotype: Its antigen is not known.

The chain links TRBV3-1 to TRBJ2-5; 10 bases match TRBD2. Sample: naive CD4+ T cells from blood. The TCR originated in a human donor in good health. The DNA for the CDR3 is TGTGCCAGCAGCCAAGGTCGGCTAGCGGGAGTTCAAGAGACCCAGTACTTC. Amino acid sequence: CASSQGRLAGVQETQYF.